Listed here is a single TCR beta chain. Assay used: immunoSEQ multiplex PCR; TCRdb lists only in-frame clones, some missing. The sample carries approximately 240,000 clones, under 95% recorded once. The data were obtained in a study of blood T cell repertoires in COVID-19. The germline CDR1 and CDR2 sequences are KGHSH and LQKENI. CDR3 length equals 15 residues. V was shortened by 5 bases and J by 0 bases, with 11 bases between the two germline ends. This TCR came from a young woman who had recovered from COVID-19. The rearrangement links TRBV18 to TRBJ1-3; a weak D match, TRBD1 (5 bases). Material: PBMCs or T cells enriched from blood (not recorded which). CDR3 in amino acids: CASSRDSGSGNTIYF. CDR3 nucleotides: TGTGCCAGCTCAAGGGACTCAGGCTCTGGAAACACCATATATTTT.